This T cell receptor beta chain stems from a study of T cell responses to AZD1222 COVID-19 vaccine. Overall study context: Second doses that came at about 4 or about 12 weeks were put together. Whole-study findings and limits: Within unmutated variant regions lay the reported targets of nearly half of spike-specific TCRs. Donor demographics were predominantly white British with a female majority; clonal diversity may be underestimated. Seropositive AZD1222 recipients at baseline numbered only 5 to 7.

Concerning this clone itself: Its specificity is not known.

V was trimmed by 3 bases and J by 2 bases, leaving 14 bases between them. The length of the CDR3 is 15 residues. Per germline, CDR1 KGHSH and CDR2 LQKENI. Assay: immunoSEQ multiplex PCR; the TCRdb copy retains only in-frame clones and omits some. Of roughly 44,000 clones listed, 83% were seen once; the top ten hold 45% to 60%. The chain recombines TRBV18 with TRBJ2-7, with D perhaps being TRBD1 or TRBD2 (5 bases each). Sequencing was performed on peripheral blood, taken on day 0 of AZD1222 vaccination. This TCR was recovered from an adult in good health. Written as DNA, the CDR3 is TGTGCCAGCTCACCGGGACGAGGTCCTCCCTACGAGCAGTACTTC. Protein sequence: CASSPGRGPPYEQYF.